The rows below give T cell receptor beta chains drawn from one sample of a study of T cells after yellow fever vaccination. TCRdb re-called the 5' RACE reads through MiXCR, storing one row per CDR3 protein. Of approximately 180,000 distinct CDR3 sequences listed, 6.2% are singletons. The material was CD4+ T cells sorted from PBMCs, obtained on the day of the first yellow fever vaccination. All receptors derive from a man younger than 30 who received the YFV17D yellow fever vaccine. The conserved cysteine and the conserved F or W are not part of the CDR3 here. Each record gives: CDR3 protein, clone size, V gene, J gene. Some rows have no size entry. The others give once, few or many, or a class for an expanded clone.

CDR3 protein: ASSPQGVNSPLH
clone size: few
V gene: TRBV18
J gene: TRBJ1-6

CDR3 protein: ASSFPPSGGAREQF
clone size: many
V gene: TRBV7-9
J gene: TRBJ2-1

CDR3 protein: ASSPGRDFRETQY
clone size: many
V gene: TRBV25-1
J gene: TRBJ2-5

CDR3 protein: ASRPPASNQPQH
clone size: NA
V gene: TRBV6-2/TRBV6-3
J gene: TRBJ1-5

CDR3 protein: ASFYWGANEQF
clone size: NA
V gene: TRBV6-1
J gene: TRBJ2-1

CDR3 protein: SVERFDTEAF
clone size: few
V gene: TRBV29-1
J gene: TRBJ1-1

CDR3 protein: ASSPPGQGNIQY
clone size: many
V gene: TRBV18
J gene: TRBJ2-4

CDR3 protein: ASMGGVAGPSY
clone size: few
V gene: TRBV6-5
J gene: TRBJ2-4

CDR3 protein: ASSPGADYGYT
clone size: many
V gene: TRBV6-1
J gene: TRBJ1-2

CDR3 protein: ASSSVADTEAF
clone size: NA
V gene: TRBV7-3
J gene: TRBJ1-1

CDR3 protein: ASSQGRGLGRNQPQH
clone size: few
V gene: TRBV4-1
J gene: TRBJ1-5

CDR3 protein: SASWDTLSLNTEAF
clone size: few
V gene: TRBV20-1
J gene: TRBJ1-1

CDR3 protein: ASSLDRELSEQY
clone size: NA
V gene: TRBV5-1
J gene: TRBJ2-7

CDR3 protein: ASSPGVQQETQY
clone size: NA
V gene: TRBV18
J gene: TRBJ2-5

CDR3 protein: SALLQGKKRAF
clone size: NA
V gene: TRBV20-1
J gene: TRBJ1-1

CDR3 protein: AISAQGQGNTIY
clone size: NA
V gene: TRBV10-3
J gene: TRBJ1-3

CDR3 protein: ASSLVRGRGPNEQF
clone size: few
V gene: TRBV11-2
J gene: TRBJ2-1

CDR3 protein: ASSWAGTLNTGELF
clone size: many
V gene: TRBV5-6
J gene: TRBJ2-2

CDR3 protein: ASSQDPGYGANVLT
clone size: NA
V gene: TRBV4-1
J gene: TRBJ2-6

CDR3 protein: ASSQVVLAGGPSGELF
clone size: few
V gene: TRBV4-3
J gene: TRBJ2-2

CDR3 protein: ASSLREEPYEQY
clone size: few
V gene: TRBV5-1
J gene: TRBJ2-7

CDR3 protein: SVVRGAEDTQY
clone size: many
V gene: TRBV29-1
J gene: TRBJ2-3

CDR3 protein: ASRQTRRGGPGNEQF
clone size: NA
V gene: TRBV7-8
J gene: TRBJ2-1

CDR3 protein: ASSLQGAHQPQH
clone size: many
V gene: TRBV6-5
J gene: TRBJ1-5

CDR3 protein: ATSRDVGNYEQY
clone size: NA
V gene: TRBV15
J gene: TRBJ2-7

CDR3 protein: ASRFSRGNTDTQY
clone size: many
V gene: TRBV2
J gene: TRBJ2-3

CDR3 protein: ASRLAGEPTDTQY
clone size: many
V gene: TRBV5-1
J gene: TRBJ2-3

CDR3 protein: ASSPGPGSY
clone size: NA
V gene: TRBV11-2
J gene: TRBJ2-5

CDR3 protein: ASSAGQWGTNEKLF
clone size: NA
V gene: TRBV5-1
J gene: TRBJ1-4

CDR3 protein: ARRMYGTGERQPQH
clone size: NA
V gene: TRBV6-1
J gene: TRBJ1-5

CDR3 protein: SATGTGKVGGYT
clone size: many
V gene: TRBV20-1
J gene: TRBJ1-2

CDR3 protein: ASSERGHEAF
clone size: few
V gene: TRBV2
J gene: TRBJ1-1

CDR3 protein: ASSQVTGGAEKLF
clone size: few
V gene: TRBV3-1
J gene: TRBJ1-4

CDR3 protein: ASRGGTSGINNEQF
clone size: many
V gene: TRBV25-1
J gene: TRBJ2-1

CDR3 protein: ASSQEYSGQETQY
clone size: many
V gene: TRBV4-1
J gene: TRBJ2-5

CDR3 protein: ASSVRQGGGPGELF
clone size: NA
V gene: TRBV7-9
J gene: TRBJ2-2

CDR3 protein: ASSGGISSTDTQY
clone size: many
V gene: TRBV2
J gene: TRBJ2-3

CDR3 protein: SAREDTRYNSPLH
clone size: NA
V gene: TRBV20-1
J gene: TRBJ1-6

CDR3 protein: ASSRTTGGVGGTY
clone size: many
V gene: TRBV7-9
J gene: TRBJ2-4

CDR3 protein: ASSWTSPGELF
clone size: few
V gene: TRBV5-1
J gene: TRBJ2-2

CDR3 protein: ASSQEGNSQLQETQY
clone size: many
V gene: TRBV4-1
J gene: TRBJ2-5

CDR3 protein: ASSFSGSNYGYT
clone size: NA
V gene: TRBV7-2
J gene: TRBJ1-2

CDR3 protein: ASSITGKDGYT
clone size: few
V gene: TRBV5-4
J gene: TRBJ1-2

CDR3 protein: SARDHGGTIYEQY
clone size: few
V gene: TRBV20-1
J gene: TRBJ2-7

CDR3 protein: ASSSQGASYNEQF
clone size: many
V gene: TRBV7-2
J gene: TRBJ2-1

CDR3 protein: ASSWGDGANYGYT
clone size: few
V gene: TRBV7-3
J gene: TRBJ1-2

CDR3 protein: ATSAGDRGETQY
clone size: many
V gene: TRBV15
J gene: TRBJ2-5

CDR3 protein: AWSPGPLNEQF
clone size: NA
V gene: TRBV30
J gene: TRBJ2-1

CDR3 protein: ASSSWGGPADTQY
clone size: many
V gene: TRBV12-3/TRBV12-4
J gene: TRBJ2-3

CDR3 protein: ASSLRDRGYNSPLH
clone size: few
V gene: TRBV7-3
J gene: TRBJ1-6

CDR3 protein: SVQTGTDTQY
clone size: many
V gene: TRBV29-1
J gene: TRBJ2-3